These 13 T cell receptor beta chains came from one sample sequenced in a study of CD8 T cells in ankylosing spondylitis. TCRdb itself ran the 5' RACE reads through MiXCR, one entry per CDR3 protein. Among some 27,000 distinct CDR3 sequences, less than 6.5% were seen once, and the ten largest hold around 2%. The sample taken for sequencing was blood, either unsorted or a sorted T cell fraction (not recorded which). The source of these receptors is a female donor with ankylosing spondylitis or in good health (not recorded which).

By share, this clonotype counts as medium-sized. The chain combines TRBV9 with TRBJ1-1, with TRBD1 as a possible D gene (5 bases). There are 18 residues in the CDR3. V was trimmed by 3 bases and J by 3 bases, leaving 24 bases between them. Germline CDR1 reads SGDLS; CDR2 reads YYNGEE. The CDR3 sequence is CASSARRDGGFGDTEAFF. The CDR3 DNA reads TGTGCCAGCAGCGCTCGCCGGGACGGAGGATTCGGTGACACTGAAGCTTTCTTT.

In this sample, this clonotype turned up many times. The gene calls are TRBV9 and TRBJ2-5; D not certain. Germline V gene lookup returns CDR1 SGDLS and CDR2 YYNGEE. The CDR3 totals 13 residues. V was shortened by 0 bases and J by 5 bases, with 8 bases between the two germline ends. The DNA of the CDR3 is TGTGCCAGCAGCGTAGGCCCAGGCGAGACCCAGTACTTC. Translated, it gives CASSVGPGETQYF.

The rearrangement uses TRBV9 and TRBJ2-1; D remains ambiguous. The CDR3 runs 14 residues. Germline V lookup: CDR1 SGDLS, CDR2 YYNGEE. Trimming cost V 4 bases and J 0 bases, with 8 bases left between them. The CDR3 loop reads CASSLGPSYNEQFF. CDR3 sequence (DNA): TGTGCCAGCAGCCTGGGTCCCTCCTACAATGAGCAGTTCTTC.

This clonotype was seen repeatedly, ten times or more. Here the CDR3 reads CASGGPTSTDTQYF. The CDR3 bases are TGTGCGAGTGGGGGTCCTACTAGCACAGATACGCAGTATTTT. V gene TRBV9 combines with J gene TRBJ2-3; D tentatively fits TRBD1 or TRBD2 (5 bases each). CDR3 length: 14 amino acids. CDR1 and CDR2 (germline): SGDLS, YYNGEE.

The CDR3 region has the DNA TGTGCCAGCAGCGTAGACGGTCAGGGGGTCGATACGCAGTATTTT. Protein sequence: CASSVDGQGVDTQYF. V and J are TRBV9 and TRBJ2-3; 7 bases match TRBD1. After removal of 0 bases from V and 6 bases from J, the junction contained 7 bases not matched to a gene. This CDR3 has 15 amino acids. Germline V gives CDR1 SGDLS, CDR2 YYNGEE.

This clonotype was seen many times. This CDR3 reads CASSVAGGLTDTQYF. For the CDR3, the DNA is TGTGCCAGCAGCGTAGCCGGGGGGCTAACAGATACGCAGTATTTT. The rearrangement joins TRBV9 to TRBJ2-3, with D maybe TRBD2 (7 bases). Germline loops: CDR1 SGDLS, CDR2 YYNGEE. V lost 0 bases, J lost 3 bases, and 11 bases lay in between. The CDR3 loop spans 15 amino acids.

Many counts were recorded for this clonotype. The V call is TRBV9, the J call TRBJ2-1; the D is unclear. V was clipped by 2 bases and J by 8 bases, with 11 bases between them. Germline V lookup: CDR1 SGDLS, CDR2 YYNGEE. This CDR3 comprises 13 residues. The CDR3, as DNA: TGTGCCAGCAGCGTTAACTTGGGGTATGAGCAGTTCTTC. Translation gives CASSVNLGYEQFF.

This clonotype turned up a few times. The chain couples TRBV9 to TRBJ2-1; tentatively, D is TRBD1 (5 bases). Looked up from germline, CDR1 is SGDLS and CDR2 is YYNGEE. Trimming removed 0 bases from V and 5 bases from J, with 6 bases in between. The CDR3 runs to 13 residues. In DNA, the CDR3 is TGTGCCAGCAGCGTAGAGGGGAACAATGAGCAGTTCTTC. Amino acids: CASSVEGNNEQFF.

The V and J genes are TRBV9 and TRBJ2-2; D possibly corresponds to TRBD1 (7 bases). Germline V gene sequence: CDR1 SGDLS, CDR2 YYNGEE. V was clipped by 1 base and J by 5 bases, with 12 bases between them. The CDR3 runs 15 residues. The CDR3 bases are TGTGCCAGCAGCGTATCAGGGGGGCGTACCGGGGAGCTGTTTTTT. Translation gives CASSVSGGRTGELFF.

This clonotype ranks as large. The rearrangement links TRBV7-2 to TRBJ2-5; D is perhaps TRBD2 (5 bases). CDR3 size: 12 residues. The germline V gene has CDR1 SGHTA and CDR2 FQGNSA. The ends were cut back, 8 bases at V and 3 bases at J, with 10 bases in the middle. The CDR3 nucleotides are TGTGCCAGCCCGGGGAGCGAAGAGACCCAGTACTTC. The encoded protein is CASPGSEETQYF.

This clonotype was recorded at least ten times. V gene TRBV9 combines with J gene TRBJ2-7, with TRBD2 matching 8 bases. CDR3 length: 15 amino acids. The V and J ends lost 4 bases and 6 bases, in that order; junction bases with no gene match: 12. Per the germline V gene, CDR1 is SGDLS and CDR2 is YYNGEE. The CDR3 DNA reads TGTGCCAGCAGCACCCGTTCGGGGGGGGCCGGCGAGCAGTACTTC. Its translation: CASSTRSGGAGEQYF.

This clonotype showed up many times. J is TRBJ2-1 and V is TRBV9; D possibly corresponds to TRBD2 (5 bases). Deletions cut 3 bases from V and 8 bases from J, with 12 bases between. The CDR3 is made up of 13 amino acids. Germline CDR1 and CDR2: SGDLS and YYNGEE. CDR3 DNA: TGTGCCAGCAGCGGCGGGCCAAAAGATGAGCAGTTCTTC. Translated: CASSGGPKDEQFF.

This clonotype was detected ten times or more. The chain is built from TRBV9 and TRBJ2-3; D is unclear. Per the germline V gene, CDR1 is SGDLS and CDR2 is YYNGEE. Trimming took off 3 bases at V and 2 bases at J, with 10 bases between the two ends. CDR3 length equals 14 residues. The CDR3 is CASSDTSITDTQYF. In DNA form, the CDR3 reads TGTGCCAGCAGCGATACGTCCATCACAGATACGCAGTATTTT. The complete variable domain, with remaining parts taken from reference TRBV9 and TRBJ2-3, reads DSGVTQTPKHLITATGQRVTLRCSPRSGDLSVYWYQQSLDQGLQFLIQYYNGEERAKGNILERFSAQQFPDLHSELNLSSLELGDSALYFCASSDTSITDTQYFGPGTRLTVL.